This T cell receptor (beta chain) was profiled in a study of blood T cell repertoires in COVID-19. About the study: T cells, B-cell-depleted T cells, or PBMCs provided the cDNA or gDNA that served as material.

Authors' processing steps: For nucleated cells, counts were estimated from reference gene primer amplification. The repertoire was sequenced with immunoSEQ multiplex PCR; TCRdb's copy has only in-frame clones and lacks some. V, J and clone size derive from that table, while D and trimming were established from the DNA sequence. This table has 180,000 or so clones, roughly 79% appearing once. Germline V gene sequence: CDR1 KGHDR, CDR2 SFDVKD. The V gene lost 4 bases and the J gene lost 1 base, with 9 bases spanning the gap. CDR3 size: 15 residues. This rearrangement joins TRBV24-1 to TRBJ2-2, with D uncertain. Source material: peripheral blood. The TCR originated in a human donor with acute or convalescent COVID-19. The donor label of this sample is uncertain. CDR3: CATSEANMNTGELFF. CDR3 bases: TGTGCCACCAGTGAAGCAAATATGAACACCGGGGAGCTGTTTTTT.